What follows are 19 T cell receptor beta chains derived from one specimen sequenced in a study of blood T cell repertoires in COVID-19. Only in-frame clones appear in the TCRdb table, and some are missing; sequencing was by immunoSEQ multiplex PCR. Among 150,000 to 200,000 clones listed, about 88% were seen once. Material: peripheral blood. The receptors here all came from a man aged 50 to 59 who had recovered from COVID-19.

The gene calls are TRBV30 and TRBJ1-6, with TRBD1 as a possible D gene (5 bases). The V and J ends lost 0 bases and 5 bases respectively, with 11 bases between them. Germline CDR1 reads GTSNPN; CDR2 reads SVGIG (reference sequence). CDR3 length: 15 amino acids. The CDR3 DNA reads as TGTGCCTGGAGTGTATACGGGACTCATAATTCACCCCTCCACTTT. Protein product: CAWSVYGTHNSPLHF.

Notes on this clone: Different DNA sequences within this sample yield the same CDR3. CDR3 nucleotide sequence: TGTGCCAGCTCGCCCGGGACAGGGAATTCCTACGAGCAGTACTTC. It encodes CASSPGTGNSYEQYF. The chain combines TRBV18 with TRBJ2-7; 9 nucleotides agree with TRBD1. Per the germline V gene, CDR1 is KGHSH and CDR2 is LQKENI. This CDR3 spans 15 amino acids. Unmatched junction bases numbered 7, after V lost 6 bases and J lost 1 base. The full variable domain, with the rest looked up from reference TRBV18 and TRBJ2-7, is NAGVMQNPRHLVRRRGQEARLRCSPMKGHSHVYWYRQLPEEGLKFMVYLQKENIIDESGMPKERFSAEFPKEGPSILRIQQVVRGDSAAYFCASSPGTGNSYEQYFGPGTRLTVT.

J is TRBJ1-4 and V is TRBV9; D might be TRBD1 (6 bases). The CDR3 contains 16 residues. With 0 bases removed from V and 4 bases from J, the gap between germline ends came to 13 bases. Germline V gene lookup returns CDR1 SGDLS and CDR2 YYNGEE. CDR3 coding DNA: TGTGCCAGCAGCGTAGAGGGGGTTATGGGTAATGAAAAACTGTTTTTT. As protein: CASSVEGVMGNEKLFF.

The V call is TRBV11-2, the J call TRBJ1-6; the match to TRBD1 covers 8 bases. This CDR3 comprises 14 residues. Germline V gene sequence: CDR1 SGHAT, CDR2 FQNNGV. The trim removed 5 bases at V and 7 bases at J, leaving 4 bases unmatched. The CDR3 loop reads CASSRTGSNSPLHF. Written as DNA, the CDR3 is TGTGCCAGCAGCCGGACAGGGAGCAATTCACCCCTCCACTTT.

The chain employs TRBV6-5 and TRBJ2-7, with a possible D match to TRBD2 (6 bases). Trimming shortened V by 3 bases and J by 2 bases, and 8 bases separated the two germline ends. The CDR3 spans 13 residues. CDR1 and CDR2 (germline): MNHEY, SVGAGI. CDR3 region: CASSYLATYEQYF. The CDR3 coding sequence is TGTGCCAGCAGTTATCTAGCGACCTACGAGCAGTACTTC.

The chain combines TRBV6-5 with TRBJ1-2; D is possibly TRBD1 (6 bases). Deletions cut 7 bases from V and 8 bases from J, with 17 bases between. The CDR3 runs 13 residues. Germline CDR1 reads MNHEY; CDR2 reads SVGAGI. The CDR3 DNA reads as TGTGCCAGCACCCGACAGGCCGGCCGCGGCTACACCTTC. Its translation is CASTRQAGRGYTF.

CDR3 loop: CASSPSVNSPLHF. CDR3 nucleotide sequence: TGTGCCAGCTCACCTTCCGTAAATTCACCCCTCCACTTT. The J gene is TRBJ1-6, the V gene TRBV18; no firm D call. The CDR3 consists of 13 residues. V was cut by 3 bases and J by 7 bases, with 7 bases left in between. Germline V gene lookup returns CDR1 KGHSH and CDR2 LQKENI.

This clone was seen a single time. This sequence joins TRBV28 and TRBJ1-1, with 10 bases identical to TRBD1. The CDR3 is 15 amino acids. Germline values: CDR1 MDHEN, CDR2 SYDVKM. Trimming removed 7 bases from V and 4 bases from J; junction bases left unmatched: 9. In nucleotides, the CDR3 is TGTGCCAGCATTCCCGACAGGGGGCGGTTCACTGAAGCTTTCTTT. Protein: CASIPDRGRFTEAFF.

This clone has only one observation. The CDR3, as DNA: TGTGCCAGCAGCATTAGCCGTTACGAGCAGTACTTC. It is translated as CASSISRYEQYF. The J gene is TRBJ2-7, the V gene TRBV12-3 or TRBV12-4; D is undetermined. V lost 6 bases, J lost 4 bases, and 10 bases lay in between. CDR3 length equals 12 residues.

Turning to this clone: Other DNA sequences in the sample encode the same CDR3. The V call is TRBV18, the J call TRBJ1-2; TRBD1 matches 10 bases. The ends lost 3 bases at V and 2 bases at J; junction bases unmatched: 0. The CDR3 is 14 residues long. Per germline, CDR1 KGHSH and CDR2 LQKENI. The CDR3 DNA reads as TGTGCCAGCTCACCGGGACAGGGGAACTATGGCTACACCTTC. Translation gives CASSPGQGNYGYTF. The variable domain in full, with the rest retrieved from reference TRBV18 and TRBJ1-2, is NAGVMQNPRHLVRRRGQEARLRCSPMKGHSHVYWYRQLPEEGLKFMVYLQKENIIDESGMPKERFSAEFPKEGPSILRIQQVVRGDSAAYFCASSPGQGNYGYTFGSGTRLTVV.

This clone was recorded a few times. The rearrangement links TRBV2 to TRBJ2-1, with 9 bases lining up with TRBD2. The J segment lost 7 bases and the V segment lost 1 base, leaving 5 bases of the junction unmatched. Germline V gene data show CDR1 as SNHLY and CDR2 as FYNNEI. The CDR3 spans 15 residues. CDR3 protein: CASSEGTSAGNEQFF. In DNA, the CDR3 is TGTGCCAGCAGTGAAGGGACTAGCGCTGGGAATGAGCAGTTCTTC.

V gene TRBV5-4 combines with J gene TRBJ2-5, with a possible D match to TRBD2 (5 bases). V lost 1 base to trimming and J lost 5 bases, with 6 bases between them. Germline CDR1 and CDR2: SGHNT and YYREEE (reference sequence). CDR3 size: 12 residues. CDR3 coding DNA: TGTGCCAGCAGCTTGAGGGAGGAGACCCAGTACTTC. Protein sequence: CASSLREETQYF.

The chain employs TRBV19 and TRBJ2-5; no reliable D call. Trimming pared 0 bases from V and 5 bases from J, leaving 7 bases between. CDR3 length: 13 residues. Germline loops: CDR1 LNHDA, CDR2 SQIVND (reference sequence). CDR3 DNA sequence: TGTGCCAGTAGTATAGACTCCCGGGAGACCCAGTACTTC. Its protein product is CASSIDSRETQYF. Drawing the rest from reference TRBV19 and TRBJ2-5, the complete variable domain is DGGITQSPKYLFRKEGQNVTLSCEQNLNHDAMYWYRQDPGQGLRLIYYSQIVNDFQKGDIAEGYSVSREKKESFPLTVTSAQKNPTAFYLCASSIDSRETQYFGPGTRLLVL.

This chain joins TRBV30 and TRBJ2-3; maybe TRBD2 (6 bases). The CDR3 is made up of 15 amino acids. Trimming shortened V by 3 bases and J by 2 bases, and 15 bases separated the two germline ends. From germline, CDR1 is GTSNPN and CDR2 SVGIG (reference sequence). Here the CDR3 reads CAWSPTGTVTDTQYF. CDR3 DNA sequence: TGTGCCTGGAGCCCGACGGGGACTGTCACAGATACGCAGTATTTT.

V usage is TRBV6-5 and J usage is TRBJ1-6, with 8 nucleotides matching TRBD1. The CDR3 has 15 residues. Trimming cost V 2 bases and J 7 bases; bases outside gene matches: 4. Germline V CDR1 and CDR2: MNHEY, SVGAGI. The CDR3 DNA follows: TGTGCCAGCAGTTACCAAGCAGGGGGCAATTCACCCCTCCACTTT. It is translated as CASSYQAGGNSPLHF.

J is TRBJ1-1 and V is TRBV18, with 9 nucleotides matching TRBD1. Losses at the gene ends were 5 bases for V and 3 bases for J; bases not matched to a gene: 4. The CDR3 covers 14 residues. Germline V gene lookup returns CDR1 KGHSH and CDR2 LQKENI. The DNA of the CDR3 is TGTGCCAGCTCAACGGGACAGGGAGACACTGAAGCTTTCTTT. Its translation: CASSTGQGDTEAFF.

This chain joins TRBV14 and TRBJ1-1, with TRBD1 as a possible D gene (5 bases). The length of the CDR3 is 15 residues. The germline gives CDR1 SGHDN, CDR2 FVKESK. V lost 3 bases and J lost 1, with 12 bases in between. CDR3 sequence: CASSQSGRKNTEAFF. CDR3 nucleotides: TGTGCCAGCAGCCAGTCAGGGCGAAAGAACACTGAAGCTTTCTTT.

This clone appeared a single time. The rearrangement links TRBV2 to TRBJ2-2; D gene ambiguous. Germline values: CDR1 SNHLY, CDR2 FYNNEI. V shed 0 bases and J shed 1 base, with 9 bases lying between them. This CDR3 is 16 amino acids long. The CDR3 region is CASSEADLGNTGELFF. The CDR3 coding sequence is TGTGCCAGCAGTGAAGCCGATCTCGGGAACACCGGGGAGCTGTTTTTT.

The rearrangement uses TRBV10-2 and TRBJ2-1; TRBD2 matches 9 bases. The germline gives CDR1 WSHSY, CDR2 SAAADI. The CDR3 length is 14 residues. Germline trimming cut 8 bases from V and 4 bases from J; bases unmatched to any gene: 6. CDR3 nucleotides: TGCGCCAGCTCTCTAGCGGGGAGTTACAATGAGCAGTTCTTC. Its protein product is CASSLAGSYNEQFF.